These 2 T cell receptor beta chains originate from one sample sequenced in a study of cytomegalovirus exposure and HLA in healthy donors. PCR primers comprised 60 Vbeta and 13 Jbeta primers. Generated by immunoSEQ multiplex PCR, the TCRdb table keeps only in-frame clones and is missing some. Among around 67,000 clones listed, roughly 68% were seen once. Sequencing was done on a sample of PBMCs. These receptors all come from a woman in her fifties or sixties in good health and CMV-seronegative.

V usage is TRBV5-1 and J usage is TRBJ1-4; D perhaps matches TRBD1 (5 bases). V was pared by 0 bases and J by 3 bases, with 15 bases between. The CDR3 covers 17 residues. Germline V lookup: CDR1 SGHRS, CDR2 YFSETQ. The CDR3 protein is CASSLVGGIRSNEKLFF. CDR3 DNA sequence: TGCGCCAGCAGCTTGGTGGGGGGGATAAGGTCTAATGAAAAACTGTTTTTT.

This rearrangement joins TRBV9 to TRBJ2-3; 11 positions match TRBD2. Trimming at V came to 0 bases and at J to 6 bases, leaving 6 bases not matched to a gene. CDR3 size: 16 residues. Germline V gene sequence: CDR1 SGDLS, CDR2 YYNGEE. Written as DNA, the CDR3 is TGTGCCAGCAGCGTAGTACTAGCGGGAGATGGGGATACGCAGTATTTT. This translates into CASSVVLAGDGDTQYF.